This T cell receptor beta chain was identified during a study of human thymus T cells. Study findings and constraints: Repertoires sampled from thymus and blood appeared biased in V and J gene usage. Unrelated individuals reportedly shared highly overlapping thymic TCR repertoires.

Repertoires were generated with immunoSEQ multiplex PCR, while TCRdb's copy carries only in-frame clones and drops some. Of 65,000 to 90,000 clones listed, about 95% are singletons. As concerns this clone: Its cognate antigen is unknown.

During corrective heart surgery, resections were taken, and the thymus tissue came from them. Germline V gene data show CDR1 as ENHRY and CDR2 as SYGVKD. Trimming took off 9 bases at V and 1 base at J, with 6 bases between the two ends. This CDR3 spans 11 amino acids. This rearrangement joins TRBV10-3 to TRBJ1-2; D gene uncertain. This clonotype was obtained from a girl in the first two years of life with a congenital heart defect but otherwise immunologically healthy. The sequenced material came from thymus tissue. CDR3 in DNA: TGTGCCATTAGACTTAACTATGGCTACACCTTC. It yields the protein CAIRLNYGYTF.